This T cell receptor beta chain was sequenced for a study of T cells in Graves' hyperthyroidism and ophthalmopathy. Turning to the study itself: Peripheral blood was taken when the disease was first diagnosed, before any treatment began.

The J segment lost 3 bases and the V segment lost 3 bases, leaving 2 bases of the junction unmatched. The CDR3 has 13 residues. The germline V gene encodes CDR1 LGHNA and CDR2 YSLEER. The CDR3 regions of TCR beta were amplified from RNA transcripts. HTBI primers drove first-round RT-PCR of the TCR CDR3. TCRdb fed the multiplex PCR reads into MiXCR, producing one record per CDR3 protein. The sample records over 250,000 distinct CDR3 sequences, about a sixth being singletons. This clonotype was detected only a few times. Diagnosing involved the use of clinical symptoms, serum thyroxine and TRAb, thyroid ultrasound and orbital computed tomography. It was approximately 9.7 ml of fresh peripheral blood that supplied the PBMCs.

V gene TRBV4-3 combines with J gene TRBJ2-7; TRBD1 agrees at 7 bases. This clonotype was sampled from a woman aged 55-69 years with Graves' ophthalmopathy. Sequenced: blood. CDR3 amino acids: CASSHPGGYEQYF. CDR3 nucleotides: TGCGCCAGCAGCCACCCAGGGGGCTACGAGCAGTACTTC.